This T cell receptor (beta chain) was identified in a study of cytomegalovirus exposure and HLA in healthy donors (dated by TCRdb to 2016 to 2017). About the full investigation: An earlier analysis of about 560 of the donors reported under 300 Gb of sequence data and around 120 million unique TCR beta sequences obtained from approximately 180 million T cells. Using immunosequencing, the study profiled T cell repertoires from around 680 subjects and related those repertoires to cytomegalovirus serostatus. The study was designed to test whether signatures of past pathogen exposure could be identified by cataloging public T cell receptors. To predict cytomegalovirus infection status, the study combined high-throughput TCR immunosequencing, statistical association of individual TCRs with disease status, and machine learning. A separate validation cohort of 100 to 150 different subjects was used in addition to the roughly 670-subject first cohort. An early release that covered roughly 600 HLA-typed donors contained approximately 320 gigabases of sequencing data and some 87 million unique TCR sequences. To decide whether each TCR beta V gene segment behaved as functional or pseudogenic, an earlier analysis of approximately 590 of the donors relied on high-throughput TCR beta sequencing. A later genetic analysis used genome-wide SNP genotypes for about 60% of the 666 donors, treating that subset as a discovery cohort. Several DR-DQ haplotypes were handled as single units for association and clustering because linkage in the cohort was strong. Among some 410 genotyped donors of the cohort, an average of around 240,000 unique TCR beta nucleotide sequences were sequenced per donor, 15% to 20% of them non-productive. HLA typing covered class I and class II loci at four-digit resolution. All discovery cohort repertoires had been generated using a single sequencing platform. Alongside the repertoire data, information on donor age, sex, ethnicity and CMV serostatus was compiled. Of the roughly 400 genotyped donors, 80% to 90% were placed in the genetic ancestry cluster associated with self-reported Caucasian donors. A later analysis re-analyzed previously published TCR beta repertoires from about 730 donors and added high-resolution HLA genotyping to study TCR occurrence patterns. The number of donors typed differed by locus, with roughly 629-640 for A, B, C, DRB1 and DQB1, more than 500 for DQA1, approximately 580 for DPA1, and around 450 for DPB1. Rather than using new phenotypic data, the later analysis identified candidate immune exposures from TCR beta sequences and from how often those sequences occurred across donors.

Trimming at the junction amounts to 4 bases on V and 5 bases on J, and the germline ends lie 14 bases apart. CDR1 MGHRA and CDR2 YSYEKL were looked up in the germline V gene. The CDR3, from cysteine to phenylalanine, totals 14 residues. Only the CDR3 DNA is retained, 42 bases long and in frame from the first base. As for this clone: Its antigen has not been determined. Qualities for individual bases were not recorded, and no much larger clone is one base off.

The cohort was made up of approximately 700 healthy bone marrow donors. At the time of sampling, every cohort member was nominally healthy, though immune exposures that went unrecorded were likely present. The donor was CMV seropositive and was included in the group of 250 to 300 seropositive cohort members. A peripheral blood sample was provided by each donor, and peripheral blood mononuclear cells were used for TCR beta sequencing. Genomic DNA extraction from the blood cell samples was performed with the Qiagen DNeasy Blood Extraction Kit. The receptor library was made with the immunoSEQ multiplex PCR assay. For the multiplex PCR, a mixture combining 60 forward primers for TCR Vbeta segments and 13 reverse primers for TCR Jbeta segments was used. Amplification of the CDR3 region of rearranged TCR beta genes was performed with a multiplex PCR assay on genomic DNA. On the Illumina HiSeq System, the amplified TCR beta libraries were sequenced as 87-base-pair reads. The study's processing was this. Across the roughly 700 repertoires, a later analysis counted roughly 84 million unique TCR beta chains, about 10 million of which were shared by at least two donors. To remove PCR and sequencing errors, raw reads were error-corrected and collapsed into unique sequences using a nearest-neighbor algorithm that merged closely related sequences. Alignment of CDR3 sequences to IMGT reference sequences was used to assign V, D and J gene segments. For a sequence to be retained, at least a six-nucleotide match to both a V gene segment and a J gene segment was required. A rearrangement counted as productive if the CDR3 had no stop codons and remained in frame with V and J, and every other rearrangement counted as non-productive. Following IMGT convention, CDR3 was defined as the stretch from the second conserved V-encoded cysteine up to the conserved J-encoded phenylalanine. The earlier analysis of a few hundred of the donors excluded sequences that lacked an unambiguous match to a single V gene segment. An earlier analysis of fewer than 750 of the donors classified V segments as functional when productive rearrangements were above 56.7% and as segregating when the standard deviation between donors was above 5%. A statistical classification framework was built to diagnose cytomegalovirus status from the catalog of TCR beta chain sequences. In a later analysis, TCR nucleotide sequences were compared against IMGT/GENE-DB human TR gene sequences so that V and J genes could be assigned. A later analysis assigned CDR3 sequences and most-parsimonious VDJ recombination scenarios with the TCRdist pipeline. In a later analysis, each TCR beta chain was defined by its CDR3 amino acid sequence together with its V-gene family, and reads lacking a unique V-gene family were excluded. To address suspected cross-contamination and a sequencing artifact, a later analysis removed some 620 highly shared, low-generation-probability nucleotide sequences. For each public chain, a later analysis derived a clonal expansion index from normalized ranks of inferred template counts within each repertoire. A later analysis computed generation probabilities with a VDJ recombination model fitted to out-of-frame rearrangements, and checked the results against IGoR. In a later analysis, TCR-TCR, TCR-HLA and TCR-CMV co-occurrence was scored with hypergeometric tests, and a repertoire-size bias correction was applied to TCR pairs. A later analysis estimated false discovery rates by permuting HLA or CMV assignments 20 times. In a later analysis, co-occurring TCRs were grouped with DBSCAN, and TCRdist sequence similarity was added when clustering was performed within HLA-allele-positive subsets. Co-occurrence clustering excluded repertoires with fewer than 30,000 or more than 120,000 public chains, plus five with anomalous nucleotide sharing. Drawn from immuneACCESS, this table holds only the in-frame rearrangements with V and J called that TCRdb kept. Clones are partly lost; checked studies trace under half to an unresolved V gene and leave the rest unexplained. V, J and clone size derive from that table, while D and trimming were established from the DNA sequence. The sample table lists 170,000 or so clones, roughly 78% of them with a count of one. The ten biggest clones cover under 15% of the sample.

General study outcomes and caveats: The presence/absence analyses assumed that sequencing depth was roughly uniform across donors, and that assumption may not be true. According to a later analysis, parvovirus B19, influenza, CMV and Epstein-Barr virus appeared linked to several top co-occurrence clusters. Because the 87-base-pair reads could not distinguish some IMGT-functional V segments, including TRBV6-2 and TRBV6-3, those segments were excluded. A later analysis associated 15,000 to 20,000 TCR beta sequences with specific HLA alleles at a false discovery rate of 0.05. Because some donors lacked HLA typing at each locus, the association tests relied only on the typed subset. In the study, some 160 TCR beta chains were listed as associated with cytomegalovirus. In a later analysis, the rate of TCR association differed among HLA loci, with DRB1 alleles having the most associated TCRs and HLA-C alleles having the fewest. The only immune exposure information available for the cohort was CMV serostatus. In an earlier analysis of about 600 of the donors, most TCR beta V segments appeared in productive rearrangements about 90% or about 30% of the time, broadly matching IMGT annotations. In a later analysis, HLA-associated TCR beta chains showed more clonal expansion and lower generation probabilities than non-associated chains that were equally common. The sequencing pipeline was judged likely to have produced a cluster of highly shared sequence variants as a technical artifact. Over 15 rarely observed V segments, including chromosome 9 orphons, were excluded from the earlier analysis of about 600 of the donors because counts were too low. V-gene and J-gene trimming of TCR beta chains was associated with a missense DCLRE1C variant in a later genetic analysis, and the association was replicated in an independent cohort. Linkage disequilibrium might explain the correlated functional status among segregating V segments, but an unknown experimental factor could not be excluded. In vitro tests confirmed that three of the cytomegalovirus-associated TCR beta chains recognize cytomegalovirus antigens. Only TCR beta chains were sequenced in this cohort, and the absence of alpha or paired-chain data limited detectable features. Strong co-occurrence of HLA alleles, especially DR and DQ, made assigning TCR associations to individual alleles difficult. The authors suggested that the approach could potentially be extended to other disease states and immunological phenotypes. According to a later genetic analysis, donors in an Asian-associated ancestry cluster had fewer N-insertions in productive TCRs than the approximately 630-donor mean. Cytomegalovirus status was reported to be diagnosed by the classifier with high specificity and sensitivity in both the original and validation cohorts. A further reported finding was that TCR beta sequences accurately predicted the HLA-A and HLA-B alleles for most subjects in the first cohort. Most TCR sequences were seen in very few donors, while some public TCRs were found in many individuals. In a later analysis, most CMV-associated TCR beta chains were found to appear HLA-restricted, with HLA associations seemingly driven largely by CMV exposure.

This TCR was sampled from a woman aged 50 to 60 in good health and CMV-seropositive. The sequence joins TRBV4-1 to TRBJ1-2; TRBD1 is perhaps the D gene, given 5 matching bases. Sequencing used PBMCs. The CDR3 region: CASSLGSAGYGYTF. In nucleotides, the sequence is TGCGCCAGCAGCCTGGGTTCAGCAGGGTATGGCTACACCTTC.